Listed below are T cell receptor beta chains from one sample, sequenced in a study of blood T cells in healthy people across ages. Each CDR3 protein is one row after TCRdb ran MiXCR on the 5' RACE reads. The sample yields about 570,000 distinct CDR3 sequences, 27% seen once. Input material: blood. Receptors originate from a woman aged 70-85 years in good health. Each CDR3 is given with its conserved first and last residue. D genes are given only for firm matches. Not every row has a clone size; where given, it reads once, few, many or a size class.

V gene,D gene,J gene,clone size,CDR3 DNA,CDR3 protein
TRBV7-9,-,TRBJ2-6,many,TGTGCCAGCAGCTTCCCCGGGGCCAACGTCCTGACTTTC,CASSFPGANVLTF
TRBV5-1,-,TRBJ2-5,-,TGCGCCAGCAGCTTGGAGGGCAGGGAATCAGAGACCCAGTACTTC,CASSLEGRESETQYF
TRBV5-1,-,TRBJ2-5,many,TGCGCCAGCAGCTTGTCACAAGAGACCCAGTACTTC,CASSLSQETQYF
TRBV2,-,TRBJ2-1,few,TGTGCCAGCAGTAAGGGTGGTTTTGAGCAGTTCTTC,CASSKGGFEQFF
TRBV7-9,-,TRBJ2-7,-,TGTGCCAGCAGCTTAGGCACGGTCCTTCAGAATGAGCAGTACTTC,CASSLGTVLQNEQYF
TRBV20-1,-,TRBJ2-2,-,TGCAGTGCACTCTCTACTAAACTAACGGCCGGGGAGCTGTTTTTT,CSALSTKLTAGELFF
TRBV7-2,-,TRBJ2-7,-,TGTGCCAGCAGCTTAGGCTCTTCCGAGCAGTACTTC,CASSLGSSEQYF
TRBV24-1,-,TRBJ2-3,-,TGTGCCACCAGTCGAAAAGATACGCAGTATTTT,CATSRKDTQYF
TRBV20-1,TRBD1,TRBJ2-1,many,TGCAGTGCTAGGGATCAAGGGGGCGGCAGTTATGGAGAGCAGTTCTTC,CSARDQGGGSYGEQFF
TRBV4-3,TRBD2,TRBJ2-3,-,TGCGCCAGCAGCCAAGCCCCCTCCGGACGGCGGGGGGGCACAGATACGCAGTATTTT,CASSQAPSGRRGGTDTQYF
TRBV7-2,-,TRBJ1-1,-,TGTGCCTGCAGGCCTGCCGGAATCCGGGGCTTGTCAACTGAAGCTTTCTTT,CACRPAGIRGLSTEAFF
TRBV29-1,-,TRBJ2-5,-,TGCAGCGGCGGGCGGACCCAAGAGACCCAGTACTTC,CSGGRTQETQYF
TRBV27,-,TRBJ2-2,-,TGTGCCAGCAGTTTATTCGGCGGGGTAACCGGGGAGCTGTTTTTT,CASSLFGGVTGELFF
TRBV27,TRBD1,TRBJ2-5,few,TGTGCCAGCAGTTTATCGCAACAGGGGGCGCAAAAGACCCAGTACTTC,CASSLSQQGAQKTQYF
TRBV20-1,-,TRBJ2-7,few,TGCAGTGCGGGCCCTATTGGCTACGAGCAGTACTTC,CSAGPIGYEQYF
TRBV7-3,TRBD2,TRBJ2-5,few,TGTGCCAGCAGCCCACTAGCGGGGGCCTTTAGGACCCAGTACTTC,CASSPLAGAFRTQYF
TRBV20-1,-,TRBJ2-3,few,TGCAGTGCTAGAGGAGGGCTGAGCACAGATACGCAGTATTTT,CSARGGLSTDTQYF
TRBV4-3,TRBD1,TRBJ1-4,few,TGCGCCAGCAGCCAGAAGACAGGGAGGAGTGAAAAACTGTTTTTT,CASSQKTGRSEKLFF
TRBV9,TRBD1,TRBJ2-2,-,TGTGCCAGCAGCCCCCAGACAGGGGGCTACACCGGGGAGCTGTTTTTT,CASSPQTGGYTGELFF
TRBV12-3/TRBV12-4,TRBD2,TRBJ2-3,-,TGTGCCAGTCAATTGCGGGGGAGCACAGATGCGCAATATTTT,CASQLRGSTDAQYF
TRBV20-1,TRBD1,TRBJ1-1,once,TGCAGTGCTAAGACAGGGGGCACTGAAGCTTTCTTT,CSAKTGGTEAFF
TRBV20-1,-,TRBJ2-7,-,TGCAGTGCTAGGCGGGGTAGGAGCTCCTACGAGCAGTACTTC,CSARRGRSSYEQYF